This TCR beta chain is from a study of T cells in Graves' hyperthyroidism and ophthalmopathy. To note about this clonotype: No antigen is known for it.

What was amplified from RNA transcripts were TCR beta CDR3 regions. HTBI primers drove first-round RT-PCR of the TCR CDR3. TCRdb analysed the multiplex PCR reads with MiXCR anew, one entry per CDR3 protein. The sample has almost 500,000 distinct CDR3 sequences, less than 25% seen once. General observations from the study: Patients with ophthalmopathy were separated from those with stable hyperthyroidism by a 13 V-J model.

The length of the CDR3 is 16 residues. Trimming removed 3 bases from V and 10 bases from J; junction bases left unmatched: 13. The germline gives CDR1 LGHDT, CDR2 YNNKEL (reference sequence). Exclusion of patients followed from uncontrolled infection, other autoimmune disease, pregnancy or lactation. The TCR sequence derives from a woman in her 70s with Graves' ophthalmopathy. Sequencing input: blood. This chain links TRBV3-1 with TRBJ1-4; 8 bases are a match to TRBD1. For the CDR3, the DNA is TGTGCCAGCAGCCAGGCCCGAGGACAGGGAAGTGGAAAACTGTTTTTT. Protein: CASSQARGQGSGKLFF.